This is a list of T cell receptor beta chains from one sample in a study of cytomegalovirus exposure and HLA in healthy donors. Data came from immunoSEQ multiplex PCR; TCRdb stores just in-frame clones and leaves some out. The repertoire holds 110,000 to 150,000 clones, 70% to 85% seen once, with around 9.7% in the top ten. The sequencing sample was made of PBMCs. The source is an older woman in good health and CMV-seropositive. CDR3s include the opening cysteine and the closing phenylalanine or tryptophan.

cdr3_length j_call v_call cdr3_aa
15 TRBJ1-1 TRBV6-5 CASSYSNLGGTEAFF
13 TRBJ1-1 TRBV7-3 CASSLAGDTEAFF
15 TRBJ2-1 TRBV4-1 CASSQDSLGGNEQFF
13 TRBJ1-1 TRBV11-2 CASSLAGNTEAFF
15 TRBJ2-7 TRBV5-4 CASSFQQGTAYEQYF
15 TRBJ2-1 TRBV6-6 CATQGHTSSYNEQFF
15 TRBJ2-1 TRBV27 CASSLPRVPRNEQFF
17 TRBJ2-5 TRBV5-4 CASSPGVAGGSRETQYF
15 TRBJ2-3 TRBV12-5 CASGPGQGAADTQYF
19 TRBJ2-6 TRBV7-8 CASSLGSYQTRSGANVLTF
15 TRBJ2-1 TRBV5-1 CASSPGTSGFIEQFF
13 NA TRBV30 CAWTASNWGEQYF
13 TRBJ2-7 TRBV30 CAWERDRGYEQYF
16 TRBJ2-2 TRBV4-2 CASSQAAGGSTGELFF
16 TRBJ2-2 TRBV27 CASSLPLAGATGELFF
15 TRBJ2-2 TRBV27 CASSPKQGGTGELFF
15 TRBJ1-2 TRBV28 CASSEDRVQGYGYTF
12 TRBJ2-7 TRBV6-1 CASSEEGVTQYF
17 TRBJ1-5 TRBV19 CASSIDFRARYNQPQHF
13 TRBJ2-7 TRBV28 CASSSGLTYEQYF
14 TRBJ2-1 TRBV29-1 CSATTGVAYNEQFF
14 TRBJ1-1 TRBV6-1 CASRVPGQGLAAFF
14 TRBJ2-1 TRBV6-5 CASSYSGTNNEQFF
13 TRBJ2-2 TRBV9 CASSVDGTGELFF
16 TRBJ1-5 TRBV30 CAWSVRTGGGNQPQHF
14 TRBJ2-5 TRBV19 CACLAGGRQETQYF
15 TRBJ2-3 TRBV30 CAWSVRREGTDTQYF
14 TRBJ2-5 TRBV9 CASSPETSVETQYF
16 TRBJ2-2 TRBV29-1 CSVEDRTAANTGELFF
16 TRBJ2-3 TRBV7-9 CASSPSTGVGTDTQYF
16 TRBJ2-1 TRBV28 CASSTGAQVGSVEQFF
20 TRBJ2-1 TRBV19 CASSPRGVAGSRGSYNEQFF
14 TRBJ2-5 TRBV28 CASSLSWGGETQYF
13 TRBJ2-1 TRBV4-3 CASSQDMLNEQFF
15 TRBJ2-7 TRBV11-3 CASSNRRTSSYEQYF
14 TRBJ2-3 TRBV29-1 CSVDPGSRADTQYF
11 TRBJ2-1 TRBV25-1 CATRSANEQFF
14 TRBJ2-7 TRBV28 CASRPTSTGYEQYF
14 TRBJ2-1 TRBV6-5 CASRRGRQGNEQFF
13 TRBJ1-1 TRBV14 CASSRGQITEAFF
15 TRBJ2-3 TRBV5-1 CASSFGGSSTDTQYF
13 TRBJ2-1 TRBV7-6 CASSASSYNEQFF
17 TRBJ2-5 TRBV10-3 CAISESTRLAGLREQYF
16 TRBJ2-1 TRBV5-1 CASSLAPRAEDNEQFF
15 TRBJ2-3 TRBV9 CASSAQGARADTQYF
13 TRBJ1-2 TRBV5-1 CASSLDRAYGYTF
14 TRBJ2-5 TRBV10-3 CATNQREGGETQYF
18 TRBJ2-3 TRBV7-2 CASSLWGLAELSTDTQYF